These T cell receptor beta chains were read from a single sample in a study of blood T cell repertoires in COVID-19. TCRdb's table, derived via immunoSEQ multiplex PCR, lists solely in-frame clones and lacks some. This sample has some 240,000 clones, with almost 90% found just once. Sequencing input: peripheral blood. Every receptor here comes from a woman aged 60-75 years with COVID-19, enrolled during active disease. CDR3s include the opening cysteine and the closing phenylalanine or tryptophan. The order of the fields is CDR3 length, clone size, V gene, D gene, J gene, CDR3 DNA, CDR3 protein. D genes are given only for firm matches. Rows may omit the clone size; those that give it use once, few, many or a size class.

len: 15
abundance: -
v_gene: TRBV6-2/TRBV6-3
d_gene: -
j_gene: TRBJ1-2
CDR3nt: TGTGCCAGCAGTTACATCACAGAACCCAACTATGGCTACACCTTC
CDR3aa: CASSYITEPNYGYTF

len: 13
abundance: -
v_gene: TRBV4-3
d_gene: -
j_gene: TRBJ1-1
CDR3nt: TGCGCCAGCAGAGCGGGACCACAGGGAAAAGCTTTCTTT
CDR3aa: CASRAGPQGKAFF

len: 11
abundance: -
v_gene: TRBV6-6
d_gene: -
j_gene: TRBJ1-1
CDR3nt: TGTGCCAGCTCAGAGAACACTGAAGCTTTCTTT
CDR3aa: CASSENTEAFF

len: 13
abundance: -
v_gene: TRBV15
d_gene: -
j_gene: TRBJ2-2
CDR3nt: TGTGCCACCAGCCCAGTGCCCCCCGGGGAGCTGTTTTTT
CDR3aa: CATSPVPPGELFF

len: 14
abundance: few
v_gene: TRBV19
d_gene: -
j_gene: TRBJ2-7
CDR3nt: TGTGCCAGTAGTATCTCCCGGCAGGGGTACGAGCAGTACTTC
CDR3aa: CASSISRQGYEQYF

len: 15
abundance: -
v_gene: TRBV7-2
d_gene: -
j_gene: TRBJ1-4
CDR3nt: TGTGCCAGCAGCTTTACGTCGGGGTTTAATGAAAAACTGTTTTTT
CDR3aa: CASSFTSGFNEKLFF

len: 15
abundance: few
v_gene: TRBV6-5
d_gene: TRBD1
j_gene: TRBJ1-4
CDR3nt: TGTGCCAGCAGTCCACGGGACAGGGGGCGTGAAAAACTGTTTTTT
CDR3aa: CASSPRDRGREKLFF

len: 13
abundance: -
v_gene: TRBV6-2/TRBV6-3
d_gene: -
j_gene: TRBJ2-7
CDR3nt: TGTGCCAGCAGTCCGCCTGCGACCTACGAGCAGTACTTC
CDR3aa: CASSPPATYEQYF

len: 15
abundance: -
v_gene: TRBV7-9
d_gene: -
j_gene: TRBJ1-4
CDR3nt: TGTGCCAGCAGCTTACAGGGGCTCGGTAATGAAAAACTGTTTTTT
CDR3aa: CASSLQGLGNEKLFF

len: 13
abundance: -
v_gene: TRBV7-3
d_gene: -
j_gene: TRBJ2-1
CDR3nt: TGTGCCAGCAGCTTAGACAGGTACAATGAGCAGTTCTTC
CDR3aa: CASSLDRYNEQFF

len: 15
abundance: -
v_gene: TRBV7-2
d_gene: -
j_gene: TRBJ1-3
CDR3nt: TGTGCCAGCAGCCCTAGCGGGTTCGGCGGAAACACCATATATTTT
CDR3aa: CASSPSGFGGNTIYF

len: 13
abundance: -
v_gene: TRBV5-8
d_gene: -
j_gene: TRBJ1-5
CDR3nt: TGTGCCAGCAGCTCCGACAGGAATCGAGCCCAGCATTTT
CDR3aa: CASSSDRNRAQHF

len: 17
abundance: -
v_gene: TRBV4-1
d_gene: TRBD2
j_gene: TRBJ2-1
CDR3nt: TGCGCCAGCAGCCACATAGCGGGGGGGCCTACCTACAATGAGCAGTTCTTC
CDR3aa: CASSHIAGGPTYNEQFF

len: 14
abundance: -
v_gene: TRBV19
d_gene: -
j_gene: TRBJ1-1
CDR3nt: TGTGCCAGTAGGGATTTACAGGAATACACTGAAGCTTTCTTT
CDR3aa: CASRDLQEYTEAFF

len: 17
abundance: -
v_gene: TRBV7-2
d_gene: TRBD2
j_gene: TRBJ2-2
CDR3nt: TGTGCCAGCAGCCTCCCCACCGGGACTACCAACACCGGGGAGCTGTTTTTT
CDR3aa: CASSLPTGTTNTGELFF

len: 14
abundance: -
v_gene: TRBV2
d_gene: -
j_gene: TRBJ1-2
CDR3nt: TGTGCCAGCAGAGCGGGGTTAGCTAACTATGGCTACACCTTC
CDR3aa: CASRAGLANYGYTF

len: 14
abundance: -
v_gene: TRBV6-6
d_gene: -
j_gene: TRBJ1-6
CDR3nt: TGTGCCATAATGGGGGGACCCTATAATTCACCCCTCCACTTT
CDR3aa: CAIMGGPYNSPLHF

len: 16
abundance: -
v_gene: TRBV3-1/TRBV3-2
d_gene: -
j_gene: TRBJ1-3
CDR3nt: TGTGCCAGCAGCCAAGGTTCCCAGGGCCCTGGAAACACCATATATTTT
CDR3aa: CASSQGSQGPGNTIYF

len: 14
abundance: -
v_gene: TRBV7-2
d_gene: -
j_gene: TRBJ1-6
CDR3nt: TGTGCCAGCAGCTTACGCAGGGAAAATTCACCCCTCCACTTT
CDR3aa: CASSLRRENSPLHF

len: 14
abundance: -
v_gene: TRBV5-1
d_gene: -
j_gene: TRBJ1-2
CDR3nt: TGCGCCAGCAGCCCCCCGGGTCTGGACTATGGCTACACCTTC
CDR3aa: CASSPPGLDYGYTF